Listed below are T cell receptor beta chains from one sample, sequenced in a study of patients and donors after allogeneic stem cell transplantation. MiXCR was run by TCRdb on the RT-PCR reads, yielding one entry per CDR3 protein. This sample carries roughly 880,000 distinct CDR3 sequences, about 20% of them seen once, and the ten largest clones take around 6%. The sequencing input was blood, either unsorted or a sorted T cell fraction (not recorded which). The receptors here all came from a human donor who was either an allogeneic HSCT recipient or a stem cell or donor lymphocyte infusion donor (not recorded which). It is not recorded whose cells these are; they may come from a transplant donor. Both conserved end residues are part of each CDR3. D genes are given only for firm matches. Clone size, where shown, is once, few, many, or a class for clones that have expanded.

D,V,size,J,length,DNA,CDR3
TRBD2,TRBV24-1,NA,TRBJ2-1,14,TGTGCCACCAGTCAAGCGGGGGGATACAATGAGCAGTTCTTC,CATSQAGGYNEQFF
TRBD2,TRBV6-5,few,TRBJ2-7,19,TGTGCCAGCAGTTACCCAGGACTAGCGGGGGGGCCATTCCCCTACGAGCAGTACTTC,CASSYPGLAGGPFPYEQYF
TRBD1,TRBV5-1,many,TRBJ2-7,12,TGCGCCAGCCGGGACAGCACCTACGAGCAGTACTTC,CASRDSTYEQYF
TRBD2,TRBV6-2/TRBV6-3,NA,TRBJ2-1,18,TGTGCCAGCAGTTACCCAAAAACTAGCGGGAGAAATGGTAATGAGCAGTTCTTC,CASSYPKTSGRNGNEQFF
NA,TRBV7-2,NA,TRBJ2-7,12,TGTGCCAGCAGCACAGGGAGGCTGGGTCTGTACTTC,CASSTGRLGLYF
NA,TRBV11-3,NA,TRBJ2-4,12,TGTGCCAGCAGCTGGTTACAGCGCATTCAGTACTTC,CASSWLQRIQYF
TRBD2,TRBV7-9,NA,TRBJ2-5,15,TGTGCCAGCAGCCCAAGCGGGGGGCACCAAGAGACCCAGTACTTC,CASSPSGGHQETQYF
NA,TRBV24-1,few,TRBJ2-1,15,TGTGCCACCAGTGATTTGGGGAGGGGGCTGAATGAGCAGTTCTTC,CATSDLGRGLNEQFF
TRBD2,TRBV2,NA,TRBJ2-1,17,TGTGCCAGCAGTCCCTTGGCAAGCGGGGGCCTGGGGGATGAGCAGTTCTTC,CASSPLASGGLGDEQFF
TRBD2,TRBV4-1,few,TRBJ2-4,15,TGCGCCAGCAGCAAACTGGGACTAGCGGCGAACATTCAGTACTTC,CASSKLGLAANIQYF
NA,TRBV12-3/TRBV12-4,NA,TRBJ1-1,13,TGTGCCAGCAATTTAGGGGGGGGGACTGAAGCTTTCTTT,CASNLGGGTEAFF
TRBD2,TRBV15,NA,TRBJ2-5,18,TGTGCCACCAGCAGAACAAGGGGCGGACGGGGGGTAGAGGAGACCCAGTACTTC,CATSRTRGGRGVEETQYF
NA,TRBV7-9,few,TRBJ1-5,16,TGTGCCAGCAGCTTAGAATCGTGGCAGGGAGATCACCCCCAGCATTTT,CASSLESWQGDHPQHF
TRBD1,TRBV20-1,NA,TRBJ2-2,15,TGCAGTGCTAGAGTGGGACAGGGGGCCGCCGGGGAGCTGTTTTTT,CSARVGQGAAGELFF
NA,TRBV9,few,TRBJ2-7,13,TGTGCCAGCAGCGTAGGTGACCACAGTCAGCAGTACTTC,CASSVGDHSQQYF
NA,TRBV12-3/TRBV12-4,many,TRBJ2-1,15,TGTGCCAGCACCCTCTTCGGTGGGCCCTACAATGAGCAGTTCTTC,CASTLFGGPYNEQFF
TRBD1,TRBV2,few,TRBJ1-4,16,TGTGCCAGCAGTGAAGAACGGACAGGGCTTAATGAAAAACTGTTTTTT,CASSEERTGLNEKLFF
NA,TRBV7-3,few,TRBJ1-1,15,TGTGCCAGCAGCTTATACGACAGCTCGGGAACTGAAGCTTTCTTT,CASSLYDSSGTEAFF
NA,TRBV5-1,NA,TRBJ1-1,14,TGCGCCAGCAGTATTGGTAAGACAAACACTGAAGCTTTCTTT,CASSIGKTNTEAFF
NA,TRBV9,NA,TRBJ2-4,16,TGTGCCAGCAGCCTGGGGACGAAGGGGGCCAAAAACATTCAGTACTTC,CASSLGTKGAKNIQYF
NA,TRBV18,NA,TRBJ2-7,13,TGTGCCACCGACAGGCAAAGTCCCTACGAGCAGTACTTC,CATDRQSPYEQYF
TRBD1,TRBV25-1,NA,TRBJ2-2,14,TGTGCCAGCGGGGACAGGGCCGGCACCGGGGAGCTGTTTTTT,CASGDRAGTGELFF
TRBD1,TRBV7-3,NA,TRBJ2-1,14,TGTGCCAGCAGCTTAGGGACAGGGGACAATGAGCAGTTCTTC,CASSLGTGDNEQFF
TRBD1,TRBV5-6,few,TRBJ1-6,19,TGTGCCAGCAGCTTGTGGGGACAGGGAGTGGGGTACTATAATTCACCCCTCCACTTT,CASSLWGQGVGYYNSPLHF
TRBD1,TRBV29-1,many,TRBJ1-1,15,TGCAGCGTTGTGGGGACAGGTGGGATTGTCACTGAAGCTTTCTTT,CSVVGTGGIVTEAFF
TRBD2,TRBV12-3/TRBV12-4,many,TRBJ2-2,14,TGTGCCAGCAGCCCGAGCGGGAGCCCCGGGGAGCTGTTTTTT,CASSPSGSPGELFF
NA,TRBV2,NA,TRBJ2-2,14,TGTGCCAGCACCTCAAGAGGCGGCGCCGGGGAGCTGTTTTTT,CASTSRGGAGELFF
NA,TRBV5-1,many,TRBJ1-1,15,TGCGCCAGCAGCTTGATGCACAGTTCGAACACTGAAGCTTTCTTT,CASSLMHSSNTEAFF
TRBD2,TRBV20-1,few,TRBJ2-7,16,TGCAGTGCTATGGGACTAGCGGAGAACTTAGCCTACGAGCAGTACTTC,CSAMGLAENLAYEQYF
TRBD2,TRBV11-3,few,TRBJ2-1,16,TGTGCCAGCAGTCTTAGACTAGCGGGAGTCTACAATGAGCAGTTCTTC,CASSLRLAGVYNEQFF
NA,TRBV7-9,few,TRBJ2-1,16,TGTGCCAGCAGCTTAGCGCAGGGCCTCTTCTTGGATGAGCAGTTCTTC,CASSLAQGLFLDEQFF
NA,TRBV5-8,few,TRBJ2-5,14,TGTGCCAGCAGCCGGGTGGGGGCCGGAGAGACCCAGTACTTC,CASSRVGAGETQYF
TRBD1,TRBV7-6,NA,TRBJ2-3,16,TGTGCCAGCAGCTTAGAGGGGGGACAGGGTAGAGATACGCAGTATTTT,CASSLEGGQGRDTQYF
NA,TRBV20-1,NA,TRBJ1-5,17,TGCAGTGCTTCGCTAAGCGGGGGGCGCGAGGCAAGGCAGCCCCAGCATTTT,CSASLSGGREARQPQHF
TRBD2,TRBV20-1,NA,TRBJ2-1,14,TGCAGTGCCGTAGCGGGAGGGCTCTACAATGAGCAGTTCTTC,CSAVAGGLYNEQFF
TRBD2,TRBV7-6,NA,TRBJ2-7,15,TGTGCCAGCAGCCGAAGAGCGGGGGGATCCTACGAGCAGTACTTC,CASSRRAGGSYEQYF
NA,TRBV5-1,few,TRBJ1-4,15,TGCGCCAGCAGCTTAAGCGGGACGCCGGATGAAAAACTGTTTTTT,CASSLSGTPDEKLFF
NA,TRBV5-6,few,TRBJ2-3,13,TGTGCCAGCAGCTTGAGAGTACTAGATACGCAGTATTTT,CASSLRVLDTQYF
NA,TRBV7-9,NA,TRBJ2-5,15,TGTGCCAGCAGTCTTAGCTCTCAAAATGGAGGGACCCAGTACTTC,CASSLSSQNGGTQYF
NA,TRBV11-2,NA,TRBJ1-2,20,TGTGCCAGCAGCTTAGTCCCCCCCAGGCCCACAGCCCCACCTAACTATGGCTACACCTTC,CASSLVPPRPTAPPNYGYTF
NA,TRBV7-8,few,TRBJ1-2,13,TGTGCCAGCAGCCCACACCCCGACTATGGCTACACCTTC,CASSPHPDYGYTF
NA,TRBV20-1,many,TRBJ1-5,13,TGCAGTGCTAGTTACGGGGTGAGTCAGCCCCAGCATTTT,CSASYGVSQPQHF
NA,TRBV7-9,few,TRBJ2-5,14,TGTGCCAGCAGCTTAGTTACGGGGGCAGAGACCCAGTACTTC,CASSLVTGAETQYF
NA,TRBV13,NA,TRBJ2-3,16,TGTGCCAGCAGCTTATCGGGACTTTTTAGCACAGATACGCAGTATTTT,CASSLSGLFSTDTQYF
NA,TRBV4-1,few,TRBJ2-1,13,TGCGCCAGCAGCCATACAGCGGTAAATGAGCAGTTCTTC,CASSHTAVNEQFF
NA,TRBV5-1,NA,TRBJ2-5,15,TGCGCCAGCAGCGCGTACCGGGAGAAACAAGAGACCCAGTACTTC,CASSAYREKQETQYF
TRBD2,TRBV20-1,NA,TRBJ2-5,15,TGCAGTGCTAGGAATACTAGCGGGGGCTTAGAGACCCAGTACTTC,CSARNTSGGLETQYF
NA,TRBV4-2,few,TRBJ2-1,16,TGTGCCAGCAGCCATACGAGCGGACGCTCCTACAATGAGCAGTTCTTC,CASSHTSGRSYNEQFF
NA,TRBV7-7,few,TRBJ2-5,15,TGTGCCAGCAGCTTAGAAGGAGGCCCACAAGAGACCCAGTACTTC,CASSLEGGPQETQYF
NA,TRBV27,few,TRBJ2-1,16,TGTGCCAGCAGTCCCTACCAGGGGATAGGGTACAATGAGCAGTTCTTC,CASSPYQGIGYNEQFF
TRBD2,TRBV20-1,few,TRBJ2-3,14,TGCAGTGCTAGGGGTGAGCGGGGAAGACCCACGCAGTATTTT,CSARGERGRPTQYF
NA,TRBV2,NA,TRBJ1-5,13,TGTGCCAGCAGTGAGGGGAGGACTCAGCCCCAGCATTTT,CASSEGRTQPQHF